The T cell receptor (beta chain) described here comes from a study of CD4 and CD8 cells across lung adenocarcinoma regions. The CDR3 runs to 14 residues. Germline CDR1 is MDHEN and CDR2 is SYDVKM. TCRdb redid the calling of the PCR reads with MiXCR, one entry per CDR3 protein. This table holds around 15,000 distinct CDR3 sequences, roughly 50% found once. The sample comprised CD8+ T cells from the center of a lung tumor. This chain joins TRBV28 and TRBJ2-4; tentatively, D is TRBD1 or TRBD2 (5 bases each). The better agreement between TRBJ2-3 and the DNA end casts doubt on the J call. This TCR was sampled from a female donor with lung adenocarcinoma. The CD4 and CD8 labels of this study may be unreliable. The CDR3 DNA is TGTGCCGGCACGGGGCTCCGAGCCACAAACATTCAGTATTTT. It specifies CAGTGLRATNIQYF.